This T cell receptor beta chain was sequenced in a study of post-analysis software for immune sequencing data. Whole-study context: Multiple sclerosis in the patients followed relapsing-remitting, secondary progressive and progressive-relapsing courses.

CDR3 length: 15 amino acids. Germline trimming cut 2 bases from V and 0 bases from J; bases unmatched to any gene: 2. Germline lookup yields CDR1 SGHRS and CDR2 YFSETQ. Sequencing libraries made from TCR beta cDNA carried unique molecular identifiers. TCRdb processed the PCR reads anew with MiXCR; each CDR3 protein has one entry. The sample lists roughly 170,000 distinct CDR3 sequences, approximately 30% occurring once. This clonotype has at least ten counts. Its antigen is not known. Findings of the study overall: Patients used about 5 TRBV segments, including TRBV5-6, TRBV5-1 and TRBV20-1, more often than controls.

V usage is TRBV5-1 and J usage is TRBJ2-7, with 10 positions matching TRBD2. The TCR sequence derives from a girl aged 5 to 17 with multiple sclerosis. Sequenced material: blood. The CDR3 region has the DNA TGCGCCAGCAGCTTAGCGGGAGGGAGCTCCTACGAGCAGTACTTC. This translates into CASSLAGGSSYEQYF.